Following are 11 T cell receptor beta chains from one sample sequenced in a study of OX40 agonist ivuxolimab in advanced cancers. The library was prepared using the immunoSEQ multiplex PCR assay. The table was pulled from immuneACCESS by TCRdb, which kept in-frame rearrangements only. Such tables lose some clones; where checked, under half of the loss comes from unresolved V genes, and the rest has no known cause. The sample profile shows about 86,000 clones; less than 95% of them were found once. The ten largest make up more than 8.5% of the sample. The sequences come from CD4+ or CD8+ T cells sorted from blood, collected in a trial of the OX40 agonist ivuxolimab. These receptor sequences come from an adult with an advanced solid tumor such as melanoma, head and neck, liver or kidney cancer.

This chain links TRBV5-1 with TRBJ2-7, with TRBD1 identical over 9 bases. Germline CDR1 reads SGHRS; CDR2 reads YFSETQ. The CDR3 contains 15 residues. J gave up 6 bases and V 3 bases, and 10 bases lay outside the gene matches. The CDR3 bases are TGCGCCAGCAGCTCAGGACAGGGGAGATTTGGCGAGCAGTACTTC. The encoded protein is CASSSGQGRFGEQYF.

The genes are TRBV27 and TRBJ2-7; no firm D call. The V end was cut by 6 bases, the J end by 2 bases, with 8 bases between. CDR3 size: 12 residues. Germline CDR1 MNHEY, CDR2 SMNVEV (reference sequence). The CDR3 DNA is TGTGCCAGCAGGGCGGCTACCTACGAGCAGTACTTC. It is translated as CASRAATYEQYF.

By share of the sample, this clone is medium-sized. Here the CDR3 DNA reads TGCGCCAGCAGCTTCGGGACTAGCGGGAATCTGGAGACCCAGTACTTC. This gives the protein CASSFGTSGNLETQYF. The chain has TRBV5-1 and TRBJ2-5, with 13 bases that match TRBD2. The J segment lost 5 bases and the V segment lost 2 bases, leaving 6 bases of the junction unmatched. Germline V gives CDR1 SGHRS, CDR2 YFSETQ. The CDR3 contains 16 residues.

The chain combines TRBV4-1 with TRBJ2-5, with D possibly matching TRBD1 (5 bases). Germline V gives CDR1 MGHRA, CDR2 YSYEKL. The V end lost 1 base, the J end lost 3 bases, and 12 bases lay between the germline ends. The CDR3 is made up of 15 amino acids. The CDR3 nucleotides read TGCGCCAGCAGCCAAGTCGTAGACAGTAAAGAGACCCAGTACTTC. It encodes CASSQVVDSKETQYF.

The chain combines TRBV4-1 with TRBJ2-3; a weak D match, TRBD1 (5 bases). The germline V gene has CDR1 MGHRA and CDR2 YSYEKL. The CDR3 sequence is 15 residues long. Trimming left V 2 bases short and J 7 bases short, with 16 bases between. As DNA, the CDR3 is TGCGCCAGCAGCCAATTCGGGCCCCAGGGATATACGCAGTATTTT. It specifies CASSQFGPQGYTQYF.

The genes are TRBV25-1 and TRBJ1-2; D is possibly TRBD1 (5 bases). The CDR3 totals 13 residues. The germline gives CDR1 MGHDK, CDR2 SYGVNS. The V end lost 5 bases, the J end lost 8 bases, and 15 bases lay between the germline ends. The DNA of the CDR3 is TGTGCCAGCAGTTTCTTACAGGATTCGGGCTACACCTTC. This sequence encodes CASSFLQDSGYTF.

This chain connects TRBV5-1 to TRBJ2-7; 7 nucleotides line up with TRBD1. Germline V gene data show CDR1 as SGHRS and CDR2 as YFSETQ. The CDR3 has 16 residues. After removal of 0 bases from V and 3 bases from J, the junction contained 9 bases not matched to a gene. DNA for the CDR3: TGCGCCAGCAGCTTGGGGTCTGACAGGGCCCACTACGAGCAGTACTTC. As protein: CASSLGSDRAHYEQYF.

V is TRBV27 and J is TRBJ1-2; weak D call: TRBD1 (6 bases). Trimming shortened V by 3 bases and J by 4 bases, and 12 bases separated the two germline ends. CDR3 length: 14 residues. CDR1 is MNHEY, CDR2 SMNVEV, per germline (reference sequence). In DNA form, the CDR3 reads TGTGCCAGCAGTTTCAGGGGATCGCTCTATGGCTACACCTTC. As protein: CASSFRGSLYGYTF.

A note on this clone: A read error may produce the germline difference seen at one junction end. The chain couples TRBV29-1 to TRBJ2-7; 10 nucleotides align to TRBD1. CDR1 and CDR2 from the germline V gene are SQVTM and ANQGSEA. The CDR3 contains 13 residues. The CDR3 nucleotides are TGCAGCGTGGAAGTTCGGGACAGGGGCGAGCAGTACTTC. Residues: CSVEVRDRGEQYF.

This chain links TRBV5-4 with TRBJ1-5; 7 bases agree with TRBD1. In germline, CDR1 is SGHNT, CDR2 YYREEE (reference sequence). The CDR3 is made up of 14 amino acids. Trimming cost V 5 bases and J 1 base; bases outside gene matches: 3. CDR3 in DNA: TGTGCCAGCAGTCGGGACAGAAGCAATCAGCCCCAGCATTTT. Its translation: CASSRDRSNQPQHF.

This chain links TRBV28 with TRBJ2-1; no clear D gene. Germline-derived CDR1 and CDR2 are MDHEN and SYDVKM. The CDR3 is made up of 13 amino acids. Trimming took 3 bases from V and 6 from J, leaving 9 bases between them. CDR3 amino acids: CASSLWPGNEQFF. The CDR3 bases are TGTGCCAGCAGTTTGTGGCCAGGCAATGAGCAGTTCTTC. The complete variable domain, with remaining parts taken from reference TRBV28 and TRBJ2-1, reads DVKVTQSSRYLVKRTGEKVFLECVQDMDHENMFWYRQDPGLGLRLIYFSYDVKMKEKGDIPEGYSVSREKKERFSLILESASTNQTSMYLCASSLWPGNEQFFGPGTRLTVL.